This T cell receptor beta chain stems from a study of blood T cell dynamics during melanoma immunotherapy. The CDR3 has 19 residues. The trim removed 0 bases at V and 4 bases at J, leaving 12 bases unmatched. The germline V gene has CDR1 LNHNV and CDR2 YYDKDF (reference sequence). The time point is: pre-treatment baseline. TCRdb's table, derived via immunoSEQ multiplex PCR, lists solely in-frame clones and lacks some. This sample has several thousand clones; 81% occur once, and the top ten carry 0.95% to 1.5%. The receptor was isolated from a human donor with melanoma. The chain couples TRBV15 to TRBJ2-2; 9 bases line up with TRBD1. Material: blood, obtained from a patient treated with checkpoint blockade. CDR3 sequence reads: CATSRDPRGQGEVTGELFF. The CDR3 DNA follows: TGTGCCACCAGCAGAGACCCCCGGGGACAGGGAGAAGTCACCGGGGAGCTGTTTTTT. The full variable domain, in which reference TRBV15 and TRBJ2-2 provide the parts outside the CDR3, is DAMVIQNPRYQVTQFGKPVTLSCSQTLNHNVMYWYQQKSSQAPKLLFHYYDKDFNNEADTPDNFQSRRPNTSFCFLDIRSPGLGDTAMYLCATSRDPRGQGEVTGELFFGEGSRLTVL.